The 6 T cell receptor beta chains listed next were all sequenced from one sample in a study of cytomegalovirus exposure and HLA in healthy donors. PCR primers comprised 60 Vbeta and 13 Jbeta primers. Clones were read by immunoSEQ multiplex PCR, and TCRdb kept only the in-frame ones, dropping some. The data contain 150,000 to 200,000 clones, roughly three quarters of them seen just once; the ten biggest clones take up 7.4%. Source material: PBMCs. The receptors stem from a male donor in good health and CMV-seropositive.

The rearrangement joins TRBV19 to TRBJ2-5, with D uncertain. The V end was cut by 6 bases, the J end by 3 bases, with 8 bases between. This CDR3 spans 12 amino acids. In germline, CDR1 is LNHDA, CDR2 SQIVND (reference sequence). The DNA for the CDR3 is TGTGCCAGTAGCGGTATAAAAGAGACCCAGTACTTC. The encoded protein is CASSGIKETQYF.

The chain combines TRBV6-6 with TRBJ2-7; the match to TRBD1 covers 8 bases. The length of the CDR3 is 13 residues. CDR1 and CDR2 (germline): MNHNY, SVGAGI (reference sequence). V gave up 8 bases and J gave up 3 bases; unmatched junction bases: 6. CDR3 DNA: TGTGCCAGCTACCAGGGGGCCCTCTACGAGCAGTACTTC. It codes for CASYQGALYEQYF.

This chain connects TRBV19 to TRBJ1-4; D is undetermined. Germline V gene data show CDR1 as LNHDA and CDR2 as SQIVND (reference sequence). V gave up 5 bases and J gave up 8 bases, with 21 bases separating them. The CDR3 runs to 16 residues. The CDR3 region is CASSSRGRGNKEKLFF. The DNA for the CDR3 is TGTGCCAGTAGTTCCCGAGGTAGAGGCAATAAAGAAAAACTGTTTTTT.

To note about this clone: The missing conserved phenylalanine or tryptophan at the end of this CDR3 makes a read error likely. This rearrangement joins TRBV5-6 to TRBJ1-2, with D hard to call. Germline values: CDR1 SGHDT, CDR2 YYEEEE. CDR3 length: 13 residues. V lost 0 bases and J 6 bases, leaving 9 bases between the germline ends. CDR3 coding DNA: TGTGCCAGCAGCTTGGTGGGAGCGGATGGCTACACCCTC. Amino acids: CASSLVGADGYTL.

The chain combines TRBV5-4 with TRBJ2-2; D unresolved. This CDR3 is 11 amino acids long. Trimming took off 3 bases at V and 8 bases at J, with 5 bases between the two ends. From germline, CDR1 is SGHNT and CDR2 YYREEE (reference sequence). The CDR3 nucleotides read TGTGCCAGCAGCTCGTCTGGGGAGCTGTTTTTT. This translates into CASSSSGELFF. Combining the CDR3 with reference TRBV5-4 and TRBJ2-2 gives the whole variable domain ETGVTQSPTHLIKTRGQQVTLRCSSQSGHNTVSWYQQALGQGPQFIFQYYREEENGRGNFPPRFSGLQFPNYSSELNVNALELDDSALYLCASSSSGELFFGEGSRLTVL.

The V call is TRBV6-5, the J call TRBJ2-5, with 8 positions matching TRBD1. Matching the DNA end better, TRBJ2-7 makes the J call doubtful. Germline V gives CDR1 MNHEY, CDR2 SVGAGI. The CDR3 loop spans 15 amino acids. The chain's CDR3 is CASSSGQGLAYEQYF. The CDR3 nucleotides read TGTGCCAGCAGTAGCGGACAGGGACTTGCCTACGAGCAGTACTTC.